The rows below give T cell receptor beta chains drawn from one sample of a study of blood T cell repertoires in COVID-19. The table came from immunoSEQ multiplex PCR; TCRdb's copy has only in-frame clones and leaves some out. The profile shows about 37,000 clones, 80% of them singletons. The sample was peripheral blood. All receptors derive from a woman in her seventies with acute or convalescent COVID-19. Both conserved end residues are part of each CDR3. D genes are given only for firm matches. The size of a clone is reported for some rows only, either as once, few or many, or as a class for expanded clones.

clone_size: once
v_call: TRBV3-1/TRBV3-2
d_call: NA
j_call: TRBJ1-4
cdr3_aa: CASRPQGDEKLFF
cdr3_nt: TGTGCCAGCAGGCCACAGGGAGATGAAAAACTGTTTTTT

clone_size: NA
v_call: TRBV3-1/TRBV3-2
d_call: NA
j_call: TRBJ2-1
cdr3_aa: CASSRPRGNEQFF
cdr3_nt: TGTGCCAGCAGCCGTCCGCGGGGCAATGAGCAGTTCTTC

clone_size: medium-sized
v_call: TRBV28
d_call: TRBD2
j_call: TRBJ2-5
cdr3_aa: CASTPWREGQETQYF
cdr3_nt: TGTGCCAGCACGCCCTGGCGGGAGGGCCAAGAGACCCAGTACTTC

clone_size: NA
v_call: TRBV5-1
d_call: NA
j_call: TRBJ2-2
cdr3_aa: CASRPGGEAGELFF
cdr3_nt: TGCGCCAGCAGGCCGGGGGGCGAGGCCGGGGAGCTGTTTTTT

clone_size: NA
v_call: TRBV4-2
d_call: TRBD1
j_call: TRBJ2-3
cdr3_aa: CASSQTGGYTDTQYF
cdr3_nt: TGTGCCAGCAGCCAGACAGGGGGCTACACAGATACGCAGTATTTT

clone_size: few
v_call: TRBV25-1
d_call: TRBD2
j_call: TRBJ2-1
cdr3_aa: CASRGTSGRNEQFF
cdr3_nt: TGTGCCAGCAGAGGGACTAGCGGGAGGAATGAGCAGTTCTTC

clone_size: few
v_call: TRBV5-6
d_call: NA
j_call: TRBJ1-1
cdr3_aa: CASSGQVRTEAFF
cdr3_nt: TGTGCCAGCAGCGGGCAGGTCCGCACTGAAGCTTTCTTT

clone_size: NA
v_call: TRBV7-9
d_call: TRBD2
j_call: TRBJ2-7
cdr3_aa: CASSLIGGSYEQYF
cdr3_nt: TGTGCCAGCAGCTTGATCGGCGGGAGTTACGAGCAGTACTTC

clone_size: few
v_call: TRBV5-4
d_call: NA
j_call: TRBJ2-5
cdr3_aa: CATSRAAQETQYF
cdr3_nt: TGTGCCACCTCGAGGGCGGCACAAGAGACCCAGTACTTC

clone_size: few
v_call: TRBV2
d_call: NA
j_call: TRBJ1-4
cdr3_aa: CASSGSIVGASTNEKLFF
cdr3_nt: TGTGCCAGCAGTGGAAGTATTGTAGGGGCCTCAACTAATGAAAAACTGTTTTTT

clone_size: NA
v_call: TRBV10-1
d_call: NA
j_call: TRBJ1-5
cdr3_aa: CASRGQYSNQPQHF
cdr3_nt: TGCGCCAGCAGAGGACAGTATAGCAATCAGCCCCAGCATTTT

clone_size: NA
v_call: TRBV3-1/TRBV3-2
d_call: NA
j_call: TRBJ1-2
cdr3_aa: CASGSTEDTQRGYTF
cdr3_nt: TGTGCCAGCGGATCTACCGAGGACACTCAACGTGGCTACACCTTC

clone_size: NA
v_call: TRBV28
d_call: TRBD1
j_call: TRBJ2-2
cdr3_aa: CASSSGQGNTGELFF
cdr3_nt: TGTGCCAGCAGTTCCGGACAGGGGAATACCGGGGAGCTGTTTTTT

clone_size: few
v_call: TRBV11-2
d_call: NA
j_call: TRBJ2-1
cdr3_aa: CASSLDGPLDEQFF
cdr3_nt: TGTGCCAGCAGCTTAGATGGCCCCCTTGATGAGCAGTTCTTC

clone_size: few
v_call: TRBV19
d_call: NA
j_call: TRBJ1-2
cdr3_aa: CASSIAHFTVVKGGYTF
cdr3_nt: TGTGCCAGTAGTATAGCCCATTTTACAGTCGTGAAAGGAGGCTACACCTTC

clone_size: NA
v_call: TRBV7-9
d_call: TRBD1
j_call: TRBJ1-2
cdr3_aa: CASSSGQGNNNYGYTF
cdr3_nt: TGTGCCAGCAGCTCCGGACAGGGCAACAATAACTATGGCTACACCTTC

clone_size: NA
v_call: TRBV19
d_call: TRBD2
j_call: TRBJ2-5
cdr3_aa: CASSIGPWLAAKETQYF
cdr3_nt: TGTGCCAGTAGTATAGGCCCCTGGCTAGCGGCGAAAGAGACCCAGTACTTC